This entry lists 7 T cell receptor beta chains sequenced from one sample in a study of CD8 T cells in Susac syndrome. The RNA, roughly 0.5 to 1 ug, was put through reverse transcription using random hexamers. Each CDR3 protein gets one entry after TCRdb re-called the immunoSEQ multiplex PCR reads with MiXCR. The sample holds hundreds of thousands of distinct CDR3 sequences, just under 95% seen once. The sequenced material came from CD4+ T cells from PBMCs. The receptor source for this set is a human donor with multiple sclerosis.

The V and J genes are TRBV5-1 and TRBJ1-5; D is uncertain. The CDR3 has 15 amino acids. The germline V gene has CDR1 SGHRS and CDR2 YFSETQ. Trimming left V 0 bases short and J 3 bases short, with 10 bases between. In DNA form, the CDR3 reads TGCGCCAGCAGCTTGGACTCAGATCCCAATCAGCCCCAGCATTTT. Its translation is CASSLDSDPNQPQHF. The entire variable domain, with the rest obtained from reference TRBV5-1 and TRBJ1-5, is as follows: KAGVTQTPRYLIKTRGQQVTLSCSPISGHRSVSWYQQTPGQGLQFLFEYFSETQRNKGNFPGRFSGRQFSNSRSEMNVSTLELGDSALYLCASSLDSDPNQPQHFGDGTRLSIL.

In nucleotides, the CDR3 is TGTGCCAGCAGCGCCCCTAGTAGAACGGAAGCTTTCTTT. Protein product: CASSAPSRTEAFF. The chain joins TRBV5-4 to TRBJ1-1; D gene uncertain. CDR1 is SGHNT, CDR2 YYREEE, per germline (reference sequence). The V end lost 4 bases, the J end lost 8 bases, and 15 bases lay between the germline ends. CDR3 length equals 13 residues.

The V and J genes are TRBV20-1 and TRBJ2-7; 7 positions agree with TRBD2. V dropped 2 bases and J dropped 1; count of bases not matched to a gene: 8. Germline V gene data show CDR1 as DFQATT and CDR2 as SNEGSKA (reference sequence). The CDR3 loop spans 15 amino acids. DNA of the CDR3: TGCAGTGCTAGAACCCCCGGGGGGAAATCCTACGAGCAGTACTTC. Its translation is CSARTPGGKSYEQYF.

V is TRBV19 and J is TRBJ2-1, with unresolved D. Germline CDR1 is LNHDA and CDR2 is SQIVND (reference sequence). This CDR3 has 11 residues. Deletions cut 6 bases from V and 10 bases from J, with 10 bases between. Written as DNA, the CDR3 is TGTGCCAGTAGGACGCCGCAAGAGCAGTTCTTC. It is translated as CASRTPQEQFF.

The CDR3 loop is CASSPVSVPYGYTF. CDR3 in DNA: TGTGCCAGCAGCCCCGTGTCGGTGCCCTATGGCTACACCTTC. This chain links TRBV5-4 with TRBJ1-2, with D unclear. V was pared by 4 bases and J by 4 bases, with 14 bases between. Germline V CDR1 and CDR2: SGHNT, YYREEE (reference sequence). The CDR3 runs 14 residues.

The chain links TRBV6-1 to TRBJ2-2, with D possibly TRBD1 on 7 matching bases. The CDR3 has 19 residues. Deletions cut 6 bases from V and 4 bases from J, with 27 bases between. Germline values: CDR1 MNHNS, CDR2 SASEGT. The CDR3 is CASSHQGDLRGRFTGELFF. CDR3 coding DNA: TGTGCCAGCAGCCACCAGGGGGACTTGAGGGGGCGCTTCACCGGGGAGCTGTTTTTT.

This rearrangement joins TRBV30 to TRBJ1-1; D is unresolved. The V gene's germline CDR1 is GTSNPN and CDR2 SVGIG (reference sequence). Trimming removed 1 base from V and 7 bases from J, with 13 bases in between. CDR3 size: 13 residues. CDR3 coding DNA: TGTGCCTGGAGTGACCCCCCAATCTATGAAGCTTTCTTT. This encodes CAWSDPPIYEAFF.